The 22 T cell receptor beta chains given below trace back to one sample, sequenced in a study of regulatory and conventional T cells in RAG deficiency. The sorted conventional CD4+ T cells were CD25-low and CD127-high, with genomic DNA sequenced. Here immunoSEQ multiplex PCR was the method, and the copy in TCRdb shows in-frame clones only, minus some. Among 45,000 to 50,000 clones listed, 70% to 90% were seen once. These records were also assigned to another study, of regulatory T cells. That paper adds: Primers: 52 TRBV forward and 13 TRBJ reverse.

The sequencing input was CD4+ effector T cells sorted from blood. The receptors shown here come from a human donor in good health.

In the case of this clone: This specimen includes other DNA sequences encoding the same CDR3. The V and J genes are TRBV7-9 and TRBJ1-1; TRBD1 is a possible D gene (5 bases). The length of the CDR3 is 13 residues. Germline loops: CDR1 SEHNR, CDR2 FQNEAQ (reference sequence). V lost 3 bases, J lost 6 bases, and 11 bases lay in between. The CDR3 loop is CASSLGWGAEAFF. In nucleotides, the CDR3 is TGTGCCAGCAGCTTGGGGTGGGGGGCTGAAGCTTTCTTT.

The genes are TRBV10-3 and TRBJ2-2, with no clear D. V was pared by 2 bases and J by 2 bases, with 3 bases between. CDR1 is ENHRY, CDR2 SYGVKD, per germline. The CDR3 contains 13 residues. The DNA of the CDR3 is TGTGCCATCAGTGAGGGTAACACCGGGGAGCTGTTTTTT. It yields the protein CAISEGNTGELFF.

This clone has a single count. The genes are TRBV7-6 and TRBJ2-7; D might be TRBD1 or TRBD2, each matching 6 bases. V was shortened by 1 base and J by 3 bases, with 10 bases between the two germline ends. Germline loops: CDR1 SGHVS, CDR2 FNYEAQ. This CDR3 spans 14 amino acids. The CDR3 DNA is TGTGCCAGCAGCTTAGAAGGGGGGAGCTACGAGCAGTACTTC. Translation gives CASSLEGGSYEQYF.

This CDR3 reads CASSPRTETNTGELFF. CDR3 DNA: TGTGCCAGCAGTCCAAGGACGGAAACGAACACCGGGGAGCTGTTTTTT. The chain links TRBV11-2 to TRBJ2-2; no firm D call. The V and J ends lost 6 bases and 0 bases respectively, with 14 bases between them. From germline, CDR1 is SGHAT and CDR2 FQNNGV. This CDR3 is 16 amino acids long.

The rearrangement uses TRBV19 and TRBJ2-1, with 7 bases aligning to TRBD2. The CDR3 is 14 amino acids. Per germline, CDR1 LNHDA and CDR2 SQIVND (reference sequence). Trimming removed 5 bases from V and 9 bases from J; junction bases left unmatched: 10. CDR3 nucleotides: TGTGCCAGTAGTCAAGGGGAGGGCCTTGGTGAGCAGTTCTTC. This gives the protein CASSQGEGLGEQFF.

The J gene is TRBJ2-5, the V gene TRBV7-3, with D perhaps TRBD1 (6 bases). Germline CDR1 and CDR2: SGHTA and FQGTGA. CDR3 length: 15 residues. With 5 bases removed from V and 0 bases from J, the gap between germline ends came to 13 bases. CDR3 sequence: CASSRRGGYQETQYF. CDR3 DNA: TGTGCCAGCAGCCGCCGAGGGGGATACCAAGAGACCCAGTACTTC. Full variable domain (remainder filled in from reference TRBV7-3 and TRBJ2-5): GAGVSQTPSNKVTEKGKYVELRCDPISGHTALYWYRQSLGQGPEFLIYFQGTGAADDSGLPNDRFFAVRPEGSVSTLKIQRTERGDSAVYLCASSRRGGYQETQYFGPGTRLLVL.

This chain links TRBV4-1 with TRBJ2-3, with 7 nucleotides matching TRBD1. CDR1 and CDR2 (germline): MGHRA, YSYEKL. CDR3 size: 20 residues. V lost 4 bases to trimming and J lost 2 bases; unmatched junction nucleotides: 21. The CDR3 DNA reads TGCGCCAGCAGCCTCTCACAGCCGGGACAGAGAGCCCCCCACACAGATACGCAGTATTTT. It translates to CASSLSQPGQRAPHTDTQYF.

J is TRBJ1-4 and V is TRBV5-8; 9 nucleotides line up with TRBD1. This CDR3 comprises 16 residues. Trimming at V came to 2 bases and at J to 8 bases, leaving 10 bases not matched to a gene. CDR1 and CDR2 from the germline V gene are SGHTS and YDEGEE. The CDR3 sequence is CASSFTLTGGSEKLFF. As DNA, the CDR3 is TGTGCCAGCAGCTTTACCTTAACAGGGGGCTCCGAAAAACTGTTTTTT.

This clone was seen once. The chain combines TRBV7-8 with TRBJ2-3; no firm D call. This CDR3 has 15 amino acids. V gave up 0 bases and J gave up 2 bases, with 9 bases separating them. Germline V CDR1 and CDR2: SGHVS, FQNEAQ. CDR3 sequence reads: CASSLASLPTDTQYF. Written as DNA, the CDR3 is TGTGCCAGCAGCTTAGCCAGCCTCCCCACAGATACGCAGTATTTT.

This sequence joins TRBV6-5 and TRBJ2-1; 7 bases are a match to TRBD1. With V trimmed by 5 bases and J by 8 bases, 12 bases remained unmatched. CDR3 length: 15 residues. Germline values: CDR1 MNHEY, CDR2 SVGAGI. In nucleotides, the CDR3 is TGTGCCAGCAGTCACAGGACAGGTACCATCCATGAGCAGTTCTTC. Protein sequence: CASSHRTGTIHEQFF.

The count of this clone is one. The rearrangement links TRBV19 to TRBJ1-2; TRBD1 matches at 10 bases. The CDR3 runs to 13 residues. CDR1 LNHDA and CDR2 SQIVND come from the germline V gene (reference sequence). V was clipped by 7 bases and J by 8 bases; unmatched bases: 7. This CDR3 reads CASNDRGLQGYTF. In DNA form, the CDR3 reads TGTGCCAGTAATGACAGGGGGCTTCAGGGCTACACCTTC.

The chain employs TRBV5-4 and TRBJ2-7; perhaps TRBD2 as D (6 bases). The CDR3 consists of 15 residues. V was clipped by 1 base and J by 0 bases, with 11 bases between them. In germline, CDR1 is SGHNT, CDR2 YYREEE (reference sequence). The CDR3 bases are TGTGCCAGCAGCTTGTACCAGGGAGGCTCCTACGAGCAGTACTTC. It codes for CASSLYQGGSYEQYF.

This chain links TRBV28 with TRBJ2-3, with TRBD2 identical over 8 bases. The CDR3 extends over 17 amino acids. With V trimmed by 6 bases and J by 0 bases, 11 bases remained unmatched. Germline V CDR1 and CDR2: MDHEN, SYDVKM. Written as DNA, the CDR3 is TGTGCCAGCAGGCGGGGGGACACGGAACTTAGCACAGATACGCAGTATTTT. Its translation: CASRRGDTELSTDTQYF.

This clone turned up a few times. This CDR3 is CASRSSGLNNEKLFF. The CDR3 nucleotides are TGTGCCAGCAGATCGTCGGGACTGAATAATGAAAAACTGTTTTTT. The gene calls are TRBV7-9 and TRBJ1-4, with D perhaps TRBD1 (5 bases). Trimming cost V 6 bases and J 4 bases, with 15 bases left between them. Germline values: CDR1 SEHNR, CDR2 FQNEAQ (reference sequence). The CDR3 covers 15 residues.

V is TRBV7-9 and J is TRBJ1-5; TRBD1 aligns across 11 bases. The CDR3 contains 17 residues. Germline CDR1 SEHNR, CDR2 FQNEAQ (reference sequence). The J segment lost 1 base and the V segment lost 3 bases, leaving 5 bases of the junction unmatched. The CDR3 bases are TGTGCCAGCAGCTTGGGGACAGGGGGTGGAAGCAATCAGCCCCAGCATTTT. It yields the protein CASSLGTGGGSNQPQHF. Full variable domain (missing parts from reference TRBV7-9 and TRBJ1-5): DTGVSQNPRHKITKRGQNVTFRCDPISEHNRLYWYRQTLGQGPEFLTYFQNEAQLEKSRLLSDRFSAERPKGSFSTLEIQRTEQGDSAMYLCASSLGTGGGSNQPQHFGDGTRLSIL.

The CDR3 bases are TGTGCCAGTGCACGGGGGACAGGTGTCGAGGGGAATTCACCCCTCCACTTT. It is translated as CASARGTGVEGNSPLHF. V is TRBV19 and J is TRBJ1-6; the match to TRBD1 covers 8 bases. J lost 7 bases, V lost 8 bases, and 16 bases had no gene match. The germline V gene has CDR1 LNHDA and CDR2 SQIVND (reference sequence). The CDR3 extends over 17 amino acids.

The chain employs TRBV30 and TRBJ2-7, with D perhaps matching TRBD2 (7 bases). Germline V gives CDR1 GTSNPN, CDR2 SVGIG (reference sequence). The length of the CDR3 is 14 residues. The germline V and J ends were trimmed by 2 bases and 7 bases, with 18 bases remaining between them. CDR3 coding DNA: TGTGCCTGGAGTAGGGGGGGAACATGGCTGGAGCAGTACTTC. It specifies CAWSRGGTWLEQYF.

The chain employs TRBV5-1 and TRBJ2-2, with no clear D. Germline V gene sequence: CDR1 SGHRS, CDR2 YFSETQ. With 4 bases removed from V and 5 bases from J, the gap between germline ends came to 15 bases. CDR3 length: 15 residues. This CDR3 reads CASSGVVAQTGELFF. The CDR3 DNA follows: TGCGCCAGCAGCGGGGTCGTAGCTCAGACCGGGGAGCTGTTTTTT.

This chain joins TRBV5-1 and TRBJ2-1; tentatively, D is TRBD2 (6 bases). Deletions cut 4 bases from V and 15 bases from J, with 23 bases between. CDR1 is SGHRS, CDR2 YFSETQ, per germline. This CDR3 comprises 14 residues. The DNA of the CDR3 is TGCGCCAGCAGCCCAGAGAGCGGTCCCGGGGGTACGTTCTTC. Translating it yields CASSPESGPGGTFF. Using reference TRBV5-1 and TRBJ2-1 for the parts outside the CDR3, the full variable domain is KAGVTQTPRYLIKTRGQQVTLSCSPISGHRSVSWYQQTPGQGLQFLFEYFSETQRNKGNFPGRFSGRQFSNSRSEMNVSTLELGDSALYLCASSPESGPGGTFFGPGTRLTVL.

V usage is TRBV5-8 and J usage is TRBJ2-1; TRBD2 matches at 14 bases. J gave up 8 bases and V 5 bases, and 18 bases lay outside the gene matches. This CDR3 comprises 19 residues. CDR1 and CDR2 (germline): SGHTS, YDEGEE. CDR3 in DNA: TGTGCCAGCAGACTGAGGACTAGCGGGAGGCCCACCGCAAGAGATGAGCAGTTCTTC. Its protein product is CASRLRTSGRPTARDEQFF.

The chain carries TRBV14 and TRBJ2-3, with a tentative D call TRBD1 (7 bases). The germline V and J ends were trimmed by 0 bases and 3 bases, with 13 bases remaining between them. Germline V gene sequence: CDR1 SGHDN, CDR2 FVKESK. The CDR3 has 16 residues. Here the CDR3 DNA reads TGTGCCAGCAGCCAAGACAGGGGGAGCGGGACAGATACGCAGTATTTT. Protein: CASSQDRGSGTDTQYF.

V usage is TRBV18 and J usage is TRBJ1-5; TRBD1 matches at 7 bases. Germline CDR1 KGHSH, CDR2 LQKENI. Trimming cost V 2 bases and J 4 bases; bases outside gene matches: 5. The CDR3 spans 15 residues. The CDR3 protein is CASSPRTGENQPQHF. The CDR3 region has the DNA TGTGCCAGCTCACCAAGGACAGGAGAAAATCAGCCCCAGCATTTT.